These T cell receptor beta chains were read from a single sample in a study of blood T cell repertoires in COVID-19. Sequenced by immunoSEQ multiplex PCR; TCRdb stores in-frame clones only, minus some. Counted here are roughly 150,000 clones, 65% to 85% occurring once; the ten biggest clones make up 5%. The sample was peripheral blood. These receptors were collected from a woman aged 45-59 years with acute or convalescent COVID-19. Each CDR3 is given without its conserved first and last residue.

v_call: TRBV28
j_call: TRBJ2-1
cdr3_aa: ASNTDRKKNEQF

v_call: TRBV6-6
j_call: TRBJ1-4
cdr3_aa: ASSYGGEKLF

v_call: TRBV12-3/TRBV12-4
j_call: TRBJ1-3
cdr3_aa: ASSLGNGNTIY

v_call: TRBV7-9
j_call: TRBJ2-5
cdr3_aa: ASSWGLAGGSETQY

v_call: TRBV19
j_call: TRBJ1-4
cdr3_aa: ASSIGTGWEKLF

v_call: TRBV4-1
j_call: TRBJ2-1
cdr3_aa: ASRDGGNEQF

v_call: TRBV24-1
j_call: TRBJ2-7
cdr3_aa: ATSEATGDPYEQY

v_call: TRBV18
j_call: TRBJ1-4
cdr3_aa: ASSPRPGTDDEKLF

v_call: TRBV7-9
j_call: TRBJ1-6
cdr3_aa: ASSLLTGQGTSPLH

v_call: TRBV12-3/TRBV12-4
j_call: TRBJ2-7
cdr3_aa: ASSPSGYEQY

v_call: TRBV9
j_call: TRBJ1-2
cdr3_aa: ASSPQVQGVAYGYT

v_call: TRBV29-1
j_call: TRBJ2-3
cdr3_aa: SVETSTDTQY

v_call: TRBV9
j_call: TRBJ2-1
cdr3_aa: ASSPRRGGEYNEQF

v_call: TRBV4-3
j_call: TRBJ2-3
cdr3_aa: ASSQAIRSTQY

v_call: TRBV4-3
j_call: TRBJ2-1
cdr3_aa: ASSQESALLELNEQF

v_call: TRBV5-1
j_call: TRBJ2-1
cdr3_aa: ASSGDRNYNEQF

v_call: TRBV6-6
j_call: TRBJ2-3
cdr3_aa: ASSYPSTGGQDTQY

v_call: TRBV7-9
j_call: TRBJ2-1
cdr3_aa: ASSFAGEYEQF

v_call: TRBV12-5
j_call: TRBJ1-2
cdr3_aa: ASGTGENYGYT

v_call: TRBV19
j_call: TRBJ1-2
cdr3_aa: ASSLESNYGYT

v_call: TRBV28
j_call: TRBJ2-7
cdr3_aa: ASGPSGATQEQY

v_call: TRBV30
j_call: TRBJ1-6
cdr3_aa: AWSWTGGNSPLH

v_call: TRBV7-3
j_call: TRBJ2-1
cdr3_aa: ASSLNPLPLLAGGHNEQF

v_call: TRBV5-1
j_call: TRBJ2-5
cdr3_aa: ASSQSGTFQETQY

v_call: TRBV18
j_call: TRBJ2-5
cdr3_aa: ASSRRLAGYVLEETQY

v_call: TRBV29-1
j_call: TRBJ1-1
cdr3_aa: SVGGQGYTEAF

v_call: TRBV28
j_call: TRBJ1-2
cdr3_aa: ASNELVTYGYT